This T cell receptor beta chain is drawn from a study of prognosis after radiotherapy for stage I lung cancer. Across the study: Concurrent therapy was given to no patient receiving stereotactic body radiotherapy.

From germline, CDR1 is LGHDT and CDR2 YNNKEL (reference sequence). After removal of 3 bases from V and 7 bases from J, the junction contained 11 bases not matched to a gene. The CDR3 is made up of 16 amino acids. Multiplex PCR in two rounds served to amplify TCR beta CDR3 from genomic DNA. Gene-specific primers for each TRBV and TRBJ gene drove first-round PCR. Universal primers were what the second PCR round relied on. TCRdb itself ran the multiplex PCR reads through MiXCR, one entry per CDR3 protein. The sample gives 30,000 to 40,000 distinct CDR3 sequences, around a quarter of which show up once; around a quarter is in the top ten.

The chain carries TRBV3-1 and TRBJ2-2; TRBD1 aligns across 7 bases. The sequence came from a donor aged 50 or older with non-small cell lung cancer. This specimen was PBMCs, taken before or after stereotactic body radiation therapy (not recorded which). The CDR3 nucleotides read TGTGCCAGCAGCCAGTCCGGGACAGCGAAGCTCGGGGAGCTGTTTTTT. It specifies CASSQSGTAKLGELFF.